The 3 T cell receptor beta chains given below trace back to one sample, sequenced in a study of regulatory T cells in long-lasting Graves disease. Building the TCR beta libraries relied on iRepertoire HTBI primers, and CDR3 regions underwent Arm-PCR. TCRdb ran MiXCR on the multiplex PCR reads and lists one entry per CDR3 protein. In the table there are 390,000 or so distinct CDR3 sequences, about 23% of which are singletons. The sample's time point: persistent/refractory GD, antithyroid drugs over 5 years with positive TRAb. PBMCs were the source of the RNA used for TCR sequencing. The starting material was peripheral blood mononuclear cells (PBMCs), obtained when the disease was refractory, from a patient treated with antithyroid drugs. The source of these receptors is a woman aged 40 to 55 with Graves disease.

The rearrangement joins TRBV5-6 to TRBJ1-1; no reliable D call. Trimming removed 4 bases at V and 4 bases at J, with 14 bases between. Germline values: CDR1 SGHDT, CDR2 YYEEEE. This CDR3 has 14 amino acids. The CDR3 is CASSLPGWGTEAFF. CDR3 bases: TGTGCCAGCAGCCTCCCGGGGTGGGGCACTGAAGCTTTCTTT. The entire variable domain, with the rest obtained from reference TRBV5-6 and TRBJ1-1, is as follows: DAGVTQSPTHLIKTRGQQVTLRCSPKSGHDTVSWYQQALGQGPQFIFQYYEEEERQRGNFPDRFSGHQFPNYSSELNVNALLLGDSALYLCASSLPGWGTEAFFGQGTRLTVV.

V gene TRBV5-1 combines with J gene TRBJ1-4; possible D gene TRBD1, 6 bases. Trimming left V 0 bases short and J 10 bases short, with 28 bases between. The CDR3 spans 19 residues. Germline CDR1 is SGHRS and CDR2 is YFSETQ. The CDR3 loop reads CASSLAVGGSGPETGKLFF. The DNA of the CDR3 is TGCGCCAGCAGCTTGGCCGTAGGGGGATCCGGACCGGAAACGGGAAAACTGTTTTTT.

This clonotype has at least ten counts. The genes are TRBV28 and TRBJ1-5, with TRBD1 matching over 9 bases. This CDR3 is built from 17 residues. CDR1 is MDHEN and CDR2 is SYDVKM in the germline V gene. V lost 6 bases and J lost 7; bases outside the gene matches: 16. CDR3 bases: TGTGCCAGCAGACTGCCATTAACCGGGACAGGGACACAGCCCCAGCATTTT. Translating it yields CASRLPLTGTGTQPQHF.